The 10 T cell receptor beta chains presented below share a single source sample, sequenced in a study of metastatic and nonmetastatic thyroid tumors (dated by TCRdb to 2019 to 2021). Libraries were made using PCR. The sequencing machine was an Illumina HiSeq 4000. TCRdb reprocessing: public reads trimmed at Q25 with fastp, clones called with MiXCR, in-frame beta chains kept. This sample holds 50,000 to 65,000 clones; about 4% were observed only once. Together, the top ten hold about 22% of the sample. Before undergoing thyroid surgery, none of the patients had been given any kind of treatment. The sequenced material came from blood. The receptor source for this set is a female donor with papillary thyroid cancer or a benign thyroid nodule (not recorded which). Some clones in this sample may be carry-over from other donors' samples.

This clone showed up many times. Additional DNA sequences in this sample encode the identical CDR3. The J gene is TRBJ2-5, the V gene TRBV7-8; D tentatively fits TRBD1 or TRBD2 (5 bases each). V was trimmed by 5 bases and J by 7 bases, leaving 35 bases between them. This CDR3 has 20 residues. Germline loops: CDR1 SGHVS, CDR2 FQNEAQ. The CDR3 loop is CASSPASGNSGDGQGGTQYF. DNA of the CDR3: TGTGCCAGCAGCCCAGCCTCTGGTAACAGCGGTGATGGCCAGGGTGGGACCCAGTACTTC. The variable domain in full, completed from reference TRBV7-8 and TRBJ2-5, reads GAGVSQSPRYKVAKRGQDVALRCDPISGHVSLFWYQQALGQGPEFLTYFQNEAQLDKSGLPSDRFFAERPEGSVSTLKIQRTQQEDSAVYLCASSPASGNSGDGQGGTQYFGPGTRLLVL.

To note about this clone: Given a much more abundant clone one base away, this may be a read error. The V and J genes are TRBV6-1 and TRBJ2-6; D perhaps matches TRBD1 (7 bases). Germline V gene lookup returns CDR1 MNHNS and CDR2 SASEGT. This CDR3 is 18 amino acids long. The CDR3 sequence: CASRTGAGGLSGANLLTF. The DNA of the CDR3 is TGTGCCAGCAGGACCGGGGCAGGGGGACTCTCTGGGGCCAACCTCCTGACTTTC.

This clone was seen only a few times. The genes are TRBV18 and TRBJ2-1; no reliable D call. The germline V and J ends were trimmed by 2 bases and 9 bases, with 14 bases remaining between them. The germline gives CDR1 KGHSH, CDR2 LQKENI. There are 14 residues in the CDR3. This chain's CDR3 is CASSPAQGPSEQFF. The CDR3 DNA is TGTGCCAGCTCACCAGCGCAAGGCCCCAGTGAGCAGTTCTTC.

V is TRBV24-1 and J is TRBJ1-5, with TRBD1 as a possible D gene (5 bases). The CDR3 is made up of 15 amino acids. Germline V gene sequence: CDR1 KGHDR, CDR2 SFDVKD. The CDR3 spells CATGRGVNSNQPQHF. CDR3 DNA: TGTGCAACCGGGAGAGGGGTCAATAGCAATCAGCCCCAGCATTTT.

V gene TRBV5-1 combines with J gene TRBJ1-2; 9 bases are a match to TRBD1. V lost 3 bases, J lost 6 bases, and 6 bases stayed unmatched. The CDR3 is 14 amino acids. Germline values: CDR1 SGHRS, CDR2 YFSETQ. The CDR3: CASSSDRGGDGYTF. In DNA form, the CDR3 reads TGCGCCAGCAGCTCGGACAGGGGAGGTGATGGCTACACCTTC.

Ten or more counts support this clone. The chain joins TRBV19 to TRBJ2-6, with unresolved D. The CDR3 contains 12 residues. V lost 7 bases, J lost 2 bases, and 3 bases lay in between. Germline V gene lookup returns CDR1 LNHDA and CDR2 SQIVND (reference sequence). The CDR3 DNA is TGTGCCAGTACCCCTGGGGCCAACGTCCTGACTTTC. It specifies CASTPGANVLTF.

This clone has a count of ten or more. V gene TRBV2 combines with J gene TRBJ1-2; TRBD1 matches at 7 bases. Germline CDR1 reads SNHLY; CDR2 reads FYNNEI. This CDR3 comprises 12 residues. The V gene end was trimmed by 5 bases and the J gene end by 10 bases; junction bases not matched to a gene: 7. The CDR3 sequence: CASSRGTEYYTF. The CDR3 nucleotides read TGTGCCAGCAGTCGGGGGACAGAGTACTACACCTTC.

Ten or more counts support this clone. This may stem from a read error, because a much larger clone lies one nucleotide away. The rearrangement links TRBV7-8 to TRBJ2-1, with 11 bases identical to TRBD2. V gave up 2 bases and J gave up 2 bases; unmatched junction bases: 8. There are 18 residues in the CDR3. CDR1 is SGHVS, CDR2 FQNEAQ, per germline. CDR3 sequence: CASSLTSGSLPPYNEQFF. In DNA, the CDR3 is TGTGCCAGCAGCTTAACTAGCGGGAGCCTCCCCCCCTACAATGAGCAGTTCTTC.

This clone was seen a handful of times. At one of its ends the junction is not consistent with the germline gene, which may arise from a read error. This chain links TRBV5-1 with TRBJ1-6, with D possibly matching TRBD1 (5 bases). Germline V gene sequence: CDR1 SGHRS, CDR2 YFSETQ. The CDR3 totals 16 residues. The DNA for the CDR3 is TGCGCCAACAGCCCCACCTCCGGGGCATTTAATTCACCCCTCCACTTT. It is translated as CANSPTSGAFNSPLHF.

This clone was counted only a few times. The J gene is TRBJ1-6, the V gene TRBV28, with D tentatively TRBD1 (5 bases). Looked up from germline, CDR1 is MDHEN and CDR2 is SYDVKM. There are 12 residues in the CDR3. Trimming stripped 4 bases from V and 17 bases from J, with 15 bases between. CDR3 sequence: CASSSRQQDIHF. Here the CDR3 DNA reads TGTGCCAGCAGTTCCAGACAACAGGATATCCACTTT.